This T cell receptor beta chain stems from a study of T cells after yellow fever vaccination. The CDR3 is made up of 15 amino acids. V lost 0 bases to trimming and J lost 3 bases; unmatched junction nucleotides: 5. Germline V gene sequence: CDR1 SGHRS, CDR2 YFSETQ. Making TCR cDNA involved 5'RACE template switching, which added UMIs and a universal primer site. Each CDR3 protein gets one entry after TCRdb re-called the 5' RACE reads with MiXCR. Altogether 150,000 to 200,000 distinct CDR3 sequences are present, about 10% being singletons, with the ten largest covering roughly a third. V is TRBV5-1 and J is TRBJ2-5, with TRBD2 matching 7 bases. This sequence was found in a man aged 18 to 29 who received the YFV17D yellow fever vaccine. The sample consisted of CD8+ T cells sorted from PBMCs, taken 15 days after the yellow fever booster vaccination. The CDR3 spells CASSLALGGKETQYF. The CDR3 DNA reads as TGCGCCAGCAGCTTGGCCCTCGGGGGGAAAGAGACCCAGTACTTC. Full variable domain (missing parts from reference TRBV5-1 and TRBJ2-5): KAGVTQTPRYLIKTRGQQVTLSCSPISGHRSVSWYQQTPGQGLQFLFEYFSETQRNKGNFPGRFSGRQFSNSRSEMNVSTLELGDSALYLCASSLALGGKETQYFGPGTRLLVL.